Shown below are 17 T cell receptor beta chains from a single sample sequenced in a study of cytomegalovirus exposure and HLA in healthy donors. The PCR employed 60 Vbeta primers together with 13 Jbeta primers. The assay was immunoSEQ multiplex PCR, and TCRdb's table has in-frame clones only and misses some. The profile shows approximately 120,000 clones, 80% to 90% of them singletons. The source material was PBMCs. These TCRs come from a woman in her twenties or thirties in good health and CMV-seronegative.

This chain connects TRBV30 to TRBJ1-3; D may be TRBD1 (6 bases). The CDR3 is made up of 13 amino acids. The germline gives CDR1 GTSNPN, CDR2 SVGIG (reference sequence). Deletions cut 2 bases from V and 8 bases from J, with 13 bases between. Here the CDR3 DNA reads TGTGCCTGGAGTTTCGGACAGCCAGACACCATATATTTT. Amino acids: CAWSFGQPDTIYF.

The rearrangement links TRBV11-3 to TRBJ2-4, with 7 bases that match TRBD1. Per the germline V gene, CDR1 is SGHNT and CDR2 is YENEEA. The V and J ends lost 5 bases and 6 bases, in that order; junction bases with no gene match: 10. This CDR3 spans 15 amino acids. CDR3 sequence: CASSLTGSGRNIQYF. CDR3 DNA sequence: TGTGCCAGCAGCCTGACAGGGAGTGGGAGAAACATTCAGTACTTC.

V usage is TRBV9 and J usage is TRBJ2-2, with TRBD2 matching 14 bases. The V segment lost 0 bases and the J segment 4 bases; nucleotides outside the gene matches: 5. The germline V gene encodes CDR1 SGDLS and CDR2 YYNGEE. This CDR3 contains 18 residues. The CDR3 nucleotides read TGTGCCAGCAGCGTAGGGACTAGCGGGGGGATTCTCACCGGGGAGCTGTTTTTT. This translates into CASSVGTSGGILTGELFF.

CDR3 protein: CAISESRGGLWTEAFF. CDR3 DNA: TGTGCCATCAGTGAGTCTCGGGGGGGCTTATGGACTGAAGCTTTCTTT. V is TRBV10-3 and J is TRBJ1-1, with D possibly matching TRBD1 (6 bases). This CDR3 is 16 amino acids long. The V end was cut by 0 bases, the J end by 5 bases, with 16 bases between. Looked up from germline, CDR1 is ENHRY and CDR2 is SYGVKD.

V and J are TRBV10-3 and TRBJ2-1; 7 positions agree with TRBD1. J was trimmed by 8 bases and V by 4 bases; bases with no gene match: 11. CDR3 length: 15 residues. Per germline, CDR1 ENHRY and CDR2 SYGVKD. The CDR3 DNA sequence: TGTGCCATCAGTGGTTTAGGGGGCGATAAGGATGAGCAGTTCTTC. Amino acid sequence: CAISGLGGDKDEQFF.

The gene calls are TRBV30 and TRBJ1-2; TRBD1 might be the D (5 bases). CDR1 GTSNPN and CDR2 SVGIG come from the germline V gene (reference sequence). The CDR3 sequence is 14 residues long. V dropped 5 bases and J dropped 8 bases, with 21 bases sitting between them. The CDR3 bases are TGTGCCTGGGGCTCCTCGGGGGTCCGTGGAGGCTACACCTTC. Amino acid sequence: CAWGSSGVRGGYTF.

The chain links TRBV27 to TRBJ2-2; 8 bases align to TRBD1. The CDR3 loop spans 15 amino acids. CDR1 MNHEY and CDR2 SMNVEV come from the germline V gene (reference sequence). V shed 5 bases and J 6 bases; nucleotides not matched to a gene: 8. CDR3 in DNA: TGTGCCAGCAGTCCGGACAGGGTTTACTCCGGGGAGCTGTTTTTT. It codes for CASSPDRVYSGELFF.

In its sample, this clone was seen a few times. The V and J genes are TRBV11-2 and TRBJ2-7; tentatively, D is TRBD2 (5 bases). The V end lost 4 bases, the J end lost 3 bases, and 22 bases lay between the germline ends. CDR3 length: 17 residues. CDR1 is SGHAT, CDR2 FQNNGV, per germline. CDR3 sequence reads: CASSSQSGHRGLYEQYF. Here the CDR3 DNA reads TGTGCCAGCAGCTCCCAATCCGGCCACAGAGGACTCTACGAGCAGTACTTC.

This clone has just a few counts. The chain joins TRBV11-2 to TRBJ2-7; D may be TRBD1 (7 bases). Germline CDR1 SGHAT, CDR2 FQNNGV. Trimming shortened V by 0 bases and J by 0 bases, and 18 bases separated the two germline ends. This CDR3 has 18 residues. CDR3 residues: CASSLDQGGTASSYEQYF. For the CDR3, the DNA is TGTGCCAGCAGCTTAGATCAAGGCGGGACAGCAAGCTCCTACGAGCAGTACTTC. Variable domain in full (rest from reference TRBV11-2 and TRBJ2-7): EAGVAQSPRYKIIEKRQSVAFWCNPISGHATLYWYQQILGQGPKLLIQFQNNGVVDDSQLPKDRFSAERLKGVDSTLKIQPAKLEDSAVYLCASSLDQGGTASSYEQYFGPGTRLTVT.

The chain employs TRBV11-3 and TRBJ2-7; 10 nucleotides line up with TRBD2. The CDR3 spans 15 residues. Per the germline V gene, CDR1 is SGHNT and CDR2 is YENEEA. V lost 6 bases and J lost 6; bases outside the gene matches: 11. The CDR3, as DNA: TGTGCCAGCAGTTCCACCGGGACTAGCGTTCTCGAGCAGTACTTC. This codes for CASSSTGTSVLEQYF.

In this sample, this clone turned up a few times. The gene calls are TRBV5-5 and TRBJ2-1; 10 bases match TRBD1. The V gene end was trimmed by 4 bases and the J gene end by 12 bases; junction bases not matched to a gene: 7. The CDR3 loop spans 13 amino acids. The germline gives CDR1 SGHKS, CDR2 YYEKEE (reference sequence). The CDR3 spells CASSPGTGAMQFF. In DNA, the CDR3 is TGTGCCAGCAGCCCGGGGACAGGGGCGATGCAGTTCTTC.

This clone was seen a few times. The chain links TRBV7-3 to TRBJ2-1; no clear D. Germline V gene lookup returns CDR1 SGHTA and CDR2 FQGTGA. This CDR3 spans 14 amino acids. Trimming took off 2 bases at V and 6 bases at J, with 11 bases between the two ends. The CDR3 DNA reads as TGTGCCAGCAGCTTACTTGCTATTCCCAATGAGCAGTTCTTC. This encodes CASSLLAIPNEQFF.

This clone is a singleton in its sample. The chain couples TRBV28 to TRBJ2-3, with 9 positions matching TRBD2. The V segment lost 6 bases and the J segment 3 bases; nucleotides outside the gene matches: 13. The CDR3 consists of 17 residues. The germline V gene encodes CDR1 MDHEN and CDR2 SYDVKM. The CDR3 is CASSLYGVAGVTDTQYF. The CDR3 nucleotides read TGTGCCAGCAGCCTCTATGGGGTAGCGGGGGTAACAGATACGCAGTATTTT.

The table lists this clone with a few counts. V and J are TRBV6-5 and TRBJ1-1; possible D gene TRBD1, 5 bases. The germline V gene has CDR1 MNHEY and CDR2 SVGAGI. V shed 0 bases and J shed 3 bases, with 14 bases lying between them. The CDR3 contains 16 residues. CDR3 bases: TGTGCCAGCAGTTACTCTTGGTTAGACAGAGACACTGAAGCTTTCTTT. This translates into CASSYSWLDRDTEAFF.

The table lists this clone with a few counts. The chain links TRBV5-1 to TRBJ2-2; D is ambiguous. The CDR3 covers 14 residues. Germline CDR1 reads SGHRS; CDR2 reads YFSETQ. Trimming took off 0 bases at V and 5 bases at J, with 8 bases between the two ends. For the CDR3, the DNA is TGCGCCAGCAGCTTGGTTCCTAAGACCGGGGAGCTGTTTTTT. This translates into CASSLVPKTGELFF.

V is TRBV2 and J is TRBJ1-1; a possible D gene is TRBD1 (5 bases). Trimming pared 6 bases from V and 6 bases from J, leaving 14 bases between. CDR1 SNHLY and CDR2 FYNNEI come from the germline V gene. This CDR3 is 13 amino acids long. CDR3 DNA sequence: TGTGCCAGCAGAGGGGTAGGAAGAGCTGAAGCTTTCTTT. It encodes CASRGVGRAEAFF.

As for this clone: The junction differs from germline at one of its ends, possibly a read error. Other DNA sequences in the same sample also yield this CDR3. The rearrangement joins TRBV9 to TRBJ2-7, with a tentative D call TRBD1 (5 bases). There are 17 residues in the CDR3. Germline CDR1 reads SGDLS; CDR2 reads YYNGEE. CDR3 bases: TGCGCCAGCAGCGTAGATGAAGGGGTGTTGCCCCTCTACGAGCAGTACTTC. This encodes CASSVDEGVLPLYEQYF.